A selection of T cell receptor beta chains follows, all from one sample in a study of technical replicates of blood from a handful of donors. Clones were read by immunoSEQ multiplex PCR, and TCRdb kept only the in-frame ones, dropping some. The sample includes about 86,000 clones, around 96% of them seen just once. The sample was T cells isolated from PBMCs. These TCRs come from a human donor in good health. Each CDR3 is given with its conserved first and last residue. The D gene is left open where the match is weak. Not all rows give a size; the values are once, few, many and, for expanded clones, a class.

j_call clone_size v_call d_call cdr3_nt cdr3_aa
TRBJ2-5 - TRBV9 - TGTGCCAGCAGCGACCGGGACTCCGAAGAGACCCAGTACTTC CASSDRDSEETQYF
TRBJ2-7 - TRBV27 - TGTGCCAGCTCGCCGCAGGGTGGATCCTACGAGCAGTACTTC CASSPQGGSYEQYF
TRBJ2-1 - TRBV6-1 - TGTGCCAGCAGTGAAGTAAATTTAAAGCAGGGCTACAATGAGCAGTTCTTC CASSEVNLKQGYNEQFF
TRBJ2-5 - TRBV6-4 TRBD2 TGTGCCAGCAGCCTTACTAGCGGGAGAGGAGAGACCCAGTACTTC CASSLTSGRGETQYF
TRBJ2-1 once TRBV5-4 - TGTGCCAGCAGCGGCAAGACTAGGTCGGATGAGCAGTTCTTC CASSGKTRSDEQFF
TRBJ2-2 - TRBV7-3 TRBD2 TGTGCCAGCAGCGCCTGGACTAGCGCGGACACCGGGGAGCTGTTTTTT CASSAWTSADTGELFF
TRBJ2-7 - TRBV11-2 TRBD2 TGTGCCAGCAGCTTAGGGCTAGCGGGGATTACCTACGAGCAGTACTTC CASSLGLAGITYEQYF
TRBJ1-3 - TRBV5-1 - TGCGCCAGCAGCTTAGAGGGAAACACCATATATTTT CASSLEGNTIYF
TRBJ2-3 once TRBV4-1 TRBD2 TGCGCCAGCAGCGATGCGGGAGGGTCAGATACGCAGTATTTT CASSDAGGSDTQYF
TRBJ2-7 - TRBV9 - TGTGCCAGCAGCGCCTTGGAGGGGCAAAGTGCGCAGTACTTC CASSALEGQSAQYF
TRBJ2-7 - TRBV7-2 - TGTGCCAGCACCCCGTCGGGTTCCGAGCAGTACTTC CASTPSGSEQYF
TRBJ1-6 - TRBV5-1 - TGCGCCAGCAGGGAGGTGAGCTCCTATAATTCACCCCTCCACTTT CASREVSSYNSPLHF
TRBJ2-3 - TRBV30 - TGTGCCTGGAGTGTAAGCGCAGATACGCAGTATTTT CAWSVSADTQYF
TRBJ2-5 - TRBV5-1 TRBD2 TGCGCCAGCAGCCAATGGACTAGCGGAGGGGGTCTGGGGGCCCAGTACTTC CASSQWTSGGGLGAQYF
TRBJ2-3 - TRBV5-5 - TGTGCCAGCAGCTCGGACTATCCAACGCAGTATTTT CASSSDYPTQYF
TRBJ2-3 - TRBV7-3 - TGTGCCAGCAGCCCCCAGACTAGCACAGATACGCAGTATTTT CASSPQTSTDTQYF
TRBJ2-7 - TRBV7-9 - TGTGCCAGCAGCACCCGGTACTACGAGCAGTACTTC CASSTRYYEQYF
TRBJ2-3 - TRBV10-3 TRBD2 TGTGCCATCAGTGATCCTAGCGGGAAATTTAACACAGATACGCAGTATTTT CAISDPSGKFNTDTQYF
TRBJ2-3 - TRBV27 - TGTGCCAGCAGTTTATCCCCTCACAGGGTTTCAGATACGCAGTATTTT CASSLSPHRVSDTQYF
TRBJ1-4 - TRBV29-1 TRBD1 TGCAGCGGGAACAGGGGAGAAAAACTGTTTTTT CSGNRGEKLFF
TRBJ2-7 - TRBV6-1 - TGTGCCACCATTGGAGGGTACGAGCAGTACTTC CATIGGYEQYF
TRBJ1-1 - TRBV30 - TGTGCCTGGAGTCCGATGACAGGGAACACTGAAGCTTTCTTT CAWSPMTGNTEAFF